This T cell receptor beta chain emerged from a study of cytomegalovirus exposure and HLA in healthy donors. Study-level points and caveats: In vitro confirmation showed three CMV-associated chains to be CMV antigen specific.

The V and J ends lost 5 bases and 2 bases respectively, with 16 bases between them. In germline, CDR1 is SGHNT, CDR2 YENEEA. This CDR3 is 16 amino acids long. The study ran its PCR with 60 Vbeta and 13 Jbeta primers. Produced via immunoSEQ multiplex PCR; TCRdb's table is partial and in-frame only. The sample carries 65,000 to 90,000 clones, more than 70% recorded once. With respect to this clone: The antigen remains unidentified.

V is TRBV11-3 and J is TRBJ2-1, with D possibly matching TRBD2 (6 bases). Sequencing was done on a sample of PBMCs. The receptor was derived from a man between 60 and 75 years old in good health and CMV-seronegative. The CDR3 DNA reads as TGTGCCAGCAGCCCCCGACTAGGGGAAGCCTACAATGAGCAGTTCTTC. It encodes CASSPRLGEAYNEQFF.